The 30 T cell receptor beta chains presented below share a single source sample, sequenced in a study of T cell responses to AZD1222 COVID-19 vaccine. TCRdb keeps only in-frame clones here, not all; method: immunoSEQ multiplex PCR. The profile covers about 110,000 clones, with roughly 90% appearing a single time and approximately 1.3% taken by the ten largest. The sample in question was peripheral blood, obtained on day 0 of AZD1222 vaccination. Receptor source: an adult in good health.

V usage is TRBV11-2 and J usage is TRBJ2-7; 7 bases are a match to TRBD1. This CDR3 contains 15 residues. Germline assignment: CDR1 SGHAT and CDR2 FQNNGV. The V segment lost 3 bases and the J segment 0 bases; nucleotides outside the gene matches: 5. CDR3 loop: CASSFVYRGSYEQYF. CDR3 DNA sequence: TGTGCCAGCAGCTTCGTCTACAGGGGCTCCTACGAGCAGTACTTC.

CDR3 residues: CASSATGGHQPQHF. The DNA of the CDR3 is TGTGCCAGCAGCGCTACAGGGGGCCATCAGCCCCAGCATTTT. The chain employs TRBV2 and TRBJ1-5; TRBD1 matches 9 bases. With V trimmed by 6 bases and J by 5 bases, 5 bases remained unmatched. The CDR3 has 14 amino acids. Germline CDR1 SNHLY, CDR2 FYNNEI. Looking up the rest from reference TRBV2 and TRBJ1-5 gives the full variable domain: EPEVTQTPSHQVTQMGQEVILRCVPISNHLYFYWYRQILGQKVEFLVSFYNNEISEKSEIFDDQFSVERPDGSNFTLKIRSTKLEDSAMYFCASSATGGHQPQHFGDGTRLSIL.

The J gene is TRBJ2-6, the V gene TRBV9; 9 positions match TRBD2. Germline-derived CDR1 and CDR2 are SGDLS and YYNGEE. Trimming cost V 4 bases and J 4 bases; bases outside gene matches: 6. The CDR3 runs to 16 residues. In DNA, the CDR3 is TGTGCCAGCAGCTTCCCTAGCGGGGCGGGGGCCAACGTCCTGACTTTC. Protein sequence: CASSFPSGAGANVLTF.

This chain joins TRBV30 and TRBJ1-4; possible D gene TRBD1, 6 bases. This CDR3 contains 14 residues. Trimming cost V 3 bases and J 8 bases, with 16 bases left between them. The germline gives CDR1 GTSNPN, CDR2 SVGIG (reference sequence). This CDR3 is CAWRGNRAEEKLFF. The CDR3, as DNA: TGTGCCTGGAGAGGGAACAGGGCTGAAGAAAAACTGTTTTTT.

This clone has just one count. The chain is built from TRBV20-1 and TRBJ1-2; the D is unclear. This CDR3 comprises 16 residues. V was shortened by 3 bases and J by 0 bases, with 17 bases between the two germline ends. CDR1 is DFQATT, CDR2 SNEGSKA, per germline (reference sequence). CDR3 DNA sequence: TGCAGTGCTAGTACGTCGGAGGGCCCAGCTAACTATGGCTACACCTTC. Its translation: CSASTSEGPANYGYTF.

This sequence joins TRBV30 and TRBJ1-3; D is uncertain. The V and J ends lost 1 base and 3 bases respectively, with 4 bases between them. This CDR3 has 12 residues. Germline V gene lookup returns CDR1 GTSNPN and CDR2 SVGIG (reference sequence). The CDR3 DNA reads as TGTGCCTGGAGTGCTAGTGGAAACACCATATATTTT. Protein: CAWSASGNTIYF.

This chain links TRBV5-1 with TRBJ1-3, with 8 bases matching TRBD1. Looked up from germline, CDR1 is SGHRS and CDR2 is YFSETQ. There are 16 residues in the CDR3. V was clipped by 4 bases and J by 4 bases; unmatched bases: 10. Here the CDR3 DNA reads TGCGCCAGCAGCGGACCTCAGGGGGCGGGAGGAAACACCATATATTTT. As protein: CASSGPQGAGGNTIYF.

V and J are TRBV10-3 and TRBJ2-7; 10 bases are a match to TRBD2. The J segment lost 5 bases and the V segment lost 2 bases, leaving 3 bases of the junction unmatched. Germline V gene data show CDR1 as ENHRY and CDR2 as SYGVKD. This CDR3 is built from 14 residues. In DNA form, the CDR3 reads TGTGCCATCAGTGAGCCTAGCGGGAGTAACGAGCAGTACTTC. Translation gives CAISEPSGSNEQYF.

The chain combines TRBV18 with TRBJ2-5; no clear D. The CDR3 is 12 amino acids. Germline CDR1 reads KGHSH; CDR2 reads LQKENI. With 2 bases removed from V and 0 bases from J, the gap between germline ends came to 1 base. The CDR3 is CASSPDQETQYF. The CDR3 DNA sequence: TGTGCCAGCTCACCAGACCAAGAGACCCAGTACTTC. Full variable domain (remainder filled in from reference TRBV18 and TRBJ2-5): NAGVMQNPRHLVRRRGQEARLRCSPMKGHSHVYWYRQLPEEGLKFMVYLQKENIIDESGMPKERFSAEFPKEGPSILRIQQVVRGDSAAYFCASSPDQETQYFGPGTRLLVL.

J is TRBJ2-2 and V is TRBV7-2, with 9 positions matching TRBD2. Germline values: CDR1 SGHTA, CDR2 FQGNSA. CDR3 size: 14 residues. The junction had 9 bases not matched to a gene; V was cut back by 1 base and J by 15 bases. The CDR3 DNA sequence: TGTGCCAGCAGCTTAGTTCGTTCTAGCGGGATGATGTTTTTT. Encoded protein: CASSLVRSSGMMFF.

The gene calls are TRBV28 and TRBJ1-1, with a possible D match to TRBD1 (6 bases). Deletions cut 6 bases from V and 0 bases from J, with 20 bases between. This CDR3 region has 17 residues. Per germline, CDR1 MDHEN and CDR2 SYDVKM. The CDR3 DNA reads TGTGCCAGCAGCCTCCCGGGGGCAGGAGGGATGAACACTGAAGCTTTCTTT. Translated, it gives CASSLPGAGGMNTEAFF.

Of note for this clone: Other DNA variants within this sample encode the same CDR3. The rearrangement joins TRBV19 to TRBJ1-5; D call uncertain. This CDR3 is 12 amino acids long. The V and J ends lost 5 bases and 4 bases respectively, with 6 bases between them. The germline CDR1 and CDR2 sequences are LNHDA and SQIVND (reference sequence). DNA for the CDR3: TGTGCCAGTAGTTTGGGTAATCAGCCCCAGCATTTT. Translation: CASSLGNQPQHF.

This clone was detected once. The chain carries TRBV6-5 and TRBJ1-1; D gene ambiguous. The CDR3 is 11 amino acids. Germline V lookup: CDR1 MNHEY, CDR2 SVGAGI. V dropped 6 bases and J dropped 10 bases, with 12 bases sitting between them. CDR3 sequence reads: CASSAMGGAFF. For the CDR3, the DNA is TGTGCCAGCAGCGCAATGGGCGGAGCTTTCTTT.

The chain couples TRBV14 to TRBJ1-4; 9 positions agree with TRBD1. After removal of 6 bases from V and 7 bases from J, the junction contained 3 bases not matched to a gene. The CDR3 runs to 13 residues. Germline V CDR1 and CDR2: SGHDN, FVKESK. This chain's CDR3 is CASSRDRVEKLFF. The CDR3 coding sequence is TGTGCCAGCAGTCGGGACAGGGTTGAAAAACTGTTTTTT.

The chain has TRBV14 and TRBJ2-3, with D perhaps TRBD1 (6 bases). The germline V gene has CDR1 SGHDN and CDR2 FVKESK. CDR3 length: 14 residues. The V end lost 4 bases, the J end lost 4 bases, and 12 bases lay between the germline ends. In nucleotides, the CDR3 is TGTGCCAGCAGCCCGGGACAATTCCCAGATACGCAGTATTTT. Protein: CASSPGQFPDTQYF.

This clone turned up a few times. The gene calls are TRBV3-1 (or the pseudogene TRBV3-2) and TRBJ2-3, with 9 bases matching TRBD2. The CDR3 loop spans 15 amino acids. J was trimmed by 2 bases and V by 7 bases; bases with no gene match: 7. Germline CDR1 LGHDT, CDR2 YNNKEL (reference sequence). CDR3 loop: CASNLAGANTDTQYF. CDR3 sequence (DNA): TGTGCCAGCAACTTAGCGGGGGCCAACACAGATACGCAGTATTTT.

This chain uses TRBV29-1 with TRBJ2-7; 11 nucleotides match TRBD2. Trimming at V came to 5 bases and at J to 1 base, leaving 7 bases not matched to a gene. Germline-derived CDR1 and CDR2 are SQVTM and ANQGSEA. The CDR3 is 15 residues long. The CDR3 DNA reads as TGCAGCGTTAGACCGGGACTAGCGGAATCCTACGAGCAGTACTTC. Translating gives CSVRPGLAESYEQYF.

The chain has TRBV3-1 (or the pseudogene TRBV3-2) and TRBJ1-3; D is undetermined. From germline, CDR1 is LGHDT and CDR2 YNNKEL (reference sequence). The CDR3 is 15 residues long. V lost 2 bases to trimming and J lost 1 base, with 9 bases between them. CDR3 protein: CASSQISSSGNTIYF. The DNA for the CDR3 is TGTGCCAGCAGCCAAATAAGTTCTTCTGGAAACACCATATATTTT.

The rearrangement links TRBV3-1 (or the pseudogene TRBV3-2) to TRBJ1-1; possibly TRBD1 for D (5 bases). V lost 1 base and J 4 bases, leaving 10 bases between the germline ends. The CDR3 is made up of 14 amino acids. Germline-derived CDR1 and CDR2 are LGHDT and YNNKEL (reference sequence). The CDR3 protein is CASSQGGDGTEAFF. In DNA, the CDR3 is TGTGCCAGCAGCCAAGGGGGCGATGGCACTGAAGCTTTCTTT.

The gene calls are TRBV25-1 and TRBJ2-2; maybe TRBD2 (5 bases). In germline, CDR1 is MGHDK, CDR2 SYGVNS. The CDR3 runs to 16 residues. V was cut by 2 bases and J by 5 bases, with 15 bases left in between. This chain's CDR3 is CASSESRSTGTGELFF. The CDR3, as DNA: TGTGCCAGCAGTGAAAGTCGGTCTACGGGGACCGGGGAGCTGTTTTTT.

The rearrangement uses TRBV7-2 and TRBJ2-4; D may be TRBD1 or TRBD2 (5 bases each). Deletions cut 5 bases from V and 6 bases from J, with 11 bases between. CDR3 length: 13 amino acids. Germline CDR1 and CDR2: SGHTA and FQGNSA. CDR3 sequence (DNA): TGTGCCAGCAGCCCAACGAGGGGAAACATTCAGTACTTC. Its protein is CASSPTRGNIQYF.

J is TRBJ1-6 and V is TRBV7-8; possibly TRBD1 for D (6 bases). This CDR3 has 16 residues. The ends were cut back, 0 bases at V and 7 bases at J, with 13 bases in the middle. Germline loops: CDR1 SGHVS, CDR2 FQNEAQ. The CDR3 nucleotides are TGTGCCAGCAGCTTAGCGCTGGGCAGGGGAAATTCACCCCTCCACTTT. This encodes CASSLALGRGNSPLHF.

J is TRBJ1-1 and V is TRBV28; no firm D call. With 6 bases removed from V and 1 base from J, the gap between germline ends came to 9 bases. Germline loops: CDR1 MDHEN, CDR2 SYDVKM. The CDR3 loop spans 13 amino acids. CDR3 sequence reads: CASSSPENTEAFF. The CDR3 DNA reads TGTGCCAGCAGCTCCCCTGAGAACACTGAAGCTTTCTTT. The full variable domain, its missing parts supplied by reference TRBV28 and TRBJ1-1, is DVKVTQSSRYLVKRTGEKVFLECVQDMDHENMFWYRQDPGLGLRLIYFSYDVKMKEKGDIPEGYSVSREKKERFSLILESASTNQTSMYLCASSSPENTEAFFGQGTRLTVV.

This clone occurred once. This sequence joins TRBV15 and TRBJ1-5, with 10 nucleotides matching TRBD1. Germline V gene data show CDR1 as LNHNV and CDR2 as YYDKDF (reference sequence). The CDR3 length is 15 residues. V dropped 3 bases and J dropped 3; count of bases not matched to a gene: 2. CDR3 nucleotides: TGTGCCACCAGCAGGGGACAGGGGATCAATCAGCCCCAGCATTTT. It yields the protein CATSRGQGINQPQHF.

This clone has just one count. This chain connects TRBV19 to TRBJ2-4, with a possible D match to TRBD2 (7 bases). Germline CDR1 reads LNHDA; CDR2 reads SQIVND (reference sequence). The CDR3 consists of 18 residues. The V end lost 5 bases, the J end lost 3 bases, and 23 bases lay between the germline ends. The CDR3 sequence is CASSGAGLGGGYKNIQYF. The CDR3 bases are TGTGCCAGTAGTGGAGCGGGATTAGGAGGGGGTTACAAAAACATTCAGTACTTC.

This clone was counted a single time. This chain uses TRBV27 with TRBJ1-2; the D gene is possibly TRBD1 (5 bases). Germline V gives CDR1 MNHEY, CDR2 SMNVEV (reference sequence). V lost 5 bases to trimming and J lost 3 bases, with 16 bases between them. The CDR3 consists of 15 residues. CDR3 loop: CASSRNRGQHYGYTF. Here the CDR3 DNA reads TGTGCCAGCAGTCGGAACCGGGGCCAACACTATGGCTACACCTTC.

For the CDR3, the DNA is TGTGCCAGCTCACCGAGACAGGAAGGGAACACTGAAGCTTTCTTT. Translation gives CASSPRQEGNTEAFF. The V call is TRBV18, the J call TRBJ1-1, with a weak D call TRBD1 (6 bases). CDR1 is KGHSH and CDR2 is LQKENI in the germline V gene. The CDR3 consists of 15 residues. Trimming removed 3 bases at V and 1 base at J, with 12 bases between. The whole variable domain, remainder taken from reference TRBV18 and TRBJ1-1, is NAGVMQNPRHLVRRRGQEARLRCSPMKGHSHVYWYRQLPEEGLKFMVYLQKENIIDESGMPKERFSAEFPKEGPSILRIQQVVRGDSAAYFCASSPRQEGNTEAFFGQGTRLTVV.

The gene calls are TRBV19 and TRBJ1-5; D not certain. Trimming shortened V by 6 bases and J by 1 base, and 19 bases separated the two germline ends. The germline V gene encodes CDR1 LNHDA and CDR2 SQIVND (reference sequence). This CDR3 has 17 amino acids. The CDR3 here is CASSSKQVRLSNQPQHF. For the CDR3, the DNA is TGTGCCAGTAGCTCCAAACAAGTTCGGTTGAGCAATCAGCCCCAGCATTTT.

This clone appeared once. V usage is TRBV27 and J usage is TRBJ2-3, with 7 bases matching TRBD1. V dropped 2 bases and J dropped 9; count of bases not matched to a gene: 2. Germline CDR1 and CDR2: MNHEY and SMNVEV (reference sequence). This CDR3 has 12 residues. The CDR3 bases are TGTGCCAGCAGTTTACGGGGACAGACGCAGTATTTT. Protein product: CASSLRGQTQYF.

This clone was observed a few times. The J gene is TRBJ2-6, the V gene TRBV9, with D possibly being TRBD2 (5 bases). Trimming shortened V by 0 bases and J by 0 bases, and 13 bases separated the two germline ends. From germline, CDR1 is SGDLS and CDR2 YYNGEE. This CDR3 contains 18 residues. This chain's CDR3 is CASSVASQRFSGANVLTF. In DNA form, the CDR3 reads TGTGCCAGCAGCGTAGCTTCCCAGCGGTTCTCTGGGGCCAACGTCCTGACTTTC.